The 21 T cell receptor beta chains below all came from one sample that was sequenced in a study of T cell responses to AZD1222 COVID-19 vaccine. TCRdb's table, derived via immunoSEQ multiplex PCR, lists solely in-frame clones and lacks some. The sample shows about 120,000 clones, 88% of them seen only once. Sample: peripheral blood, taken 28 days after the second AZD1222 dose. The receptors stem from an adult who received the AZD1222 COVID-19 vaccine.

The V call is TRBV18, the J call TRBJ2-1; possible D gene TRBD2, 5 bases. Trimming removed 2 bases from V and 9 bases from J, with 5 bases in between. Germline loops: CDR1 KGHSH, CDR2 LQKENI. This CDR3 contains 11 residues. CDR3 in amino acids: CASSPGGEQFF. CDR3 sequence (DNA): TGTGCCAGCTCACCAGGAGGTGAGCAGTTCTTC.

The chain couples TRBV4-1 to TRBJ1-1, with no clear D. V lost 1 base, J lost 8 bases, and 14 bases lay in between. CDR1 and CDR2 (germline): MGHRA, YSYEKL. The CDR3 loop spans 14 amino acids. In nucleotides, the CDR3 is TGCGCCAGCAGCCAAGTCAGGCTACCTATCGAAGCTTTCTTT. It specifies CASSQVRLPIEAFF.

This clone has only one observation. The chain carries TRBV11-2 and TRBJ1-5; 8 nucleotides line up with TRBD1. From germline, CDR1 is SGHAT and CDR2 FQNNGV. There are 20 residues in the CDR3. V dropped 0 bases and J dropped 1; count of bases not matched to a gene: 14. The CDR3 nucleotides read TGTGCCAGCAGCTTAGATGAAGGAGACAGGGGCGTTGAGAGCAATCAGCCCCAGCATTTT. It is translated as CASSLDEGDRGVESNQPQHF.

The chain couples TRBV29-1 to TRBJ1-2; D is ambiguous. With 3 bases removed from V and 4 bases from J, the gap between germline ends came to 21 bases. The CDR3 covers 16 residues. Germline values: CDR1 SQVTM, CDR2 ANQGSEA. The CDR3 here is CSVEPRSLDGFYGYTF. Here the CDR3 DNA reads TGCAGCGTTGAGCCGAGGAGCCTCGACGGATTCTATGGCTACACCTTC. Full variable domain (rest looked up from reference TRBV29-1 and TRBJ1-2): SAVISQKPSRDICQRGTSLTIQCQVDSQVTMMFWYRQQPGQSLTLIATANQGSEATYESGFVIDKFPISRPNLTFSTLTVSNMSPEDSSIYLCSVEPRSLDGFYGYTFGSGTRLTVV.

The genes are TRBV15 and TRBJ1-5; D is undetermined. The ends were cut back, 0 bases at V and 7 bases at J, with 7 bases in the middle. The CDR3 runs to 13 residues. Per the germline V gene, CDR1 is LNHNV and CDR2 is YYDKDF (reference sequence). The CDR3 DNA sequence: TGTGCCACCAGCAGAGACCCCGGCCAGCCCCAGCATTTT. Protein product: CATSRDPGQPQHF.

This clone was detected a few times. The chain combines TRBV2 with TRBJ2-7; no reliable D call. Trimming took 11 bases from V and 6 from J, leaving 17 bases between them. In germline, CDR1 is SNHLY, CDR2 FYNNEI. This CDR3 comprises 12 residues. The DNA of the CDR3 is TGTGCCGCTAACCGTGAGTCGGGCGAGCAGTACTTC. It is translated as CAANRESGEQYF.

This chain links TRBV14 with TRBJ2-7; 8 bases fit TRBD1. From germline, CDR1 is SGHDN and CDR2 FVKESK. The CDR3 is 15 residues long. V trimming: 4 bases; J trimming: 4 bases; junction bases outside the gene matches: 9. The CDR3 is CASSLGQGGWYEQYF. The CDR3 DNA reads TGTGCCAGCAGCCTTGGACAGGGTGGTTGGTACGAGCAGTACTTC.

The rearrangement joins TRBV9 to TRBJ1-3; TRBD1 matches at 9 bases. CDR1 is SGDLS, CDR2 YYNGEE, per germline. The CDR3 has 15 amino acids. The V segment lost 5 bases and the J segment 9 bases; nucleotides outside the gene matches: 12. The CDR3 protein is CASRGTGGGLGTIYF. The CDR3 DNA reads TGTGCCAGCAGGGGCACAGGGGGCGGGTTGGGCACCATATATTTT. The entire variable domain, with the rest obtained from reference TRBV9 and TRBJ1-3, is as follows: DSGVTQTPKHLITATGQRVTLRCSPRSGDLSVYWYQQSLDQGLQFLIQYYNGEERAKGNILERFSAQQFPDLHSELNLSSLELGDSALYFCASRGTGGGLGTIYFGEGSWLTVV.

This clone was recorded a few times. V gene TRBV7-3 combines with J gene TRBJ2-2; D is perhaps TRBD1 (5 bases). The CDR3 loop spans 14 amino acids. Deletions cut 5 bases from V and 6 bases from J, with 13 bases between. Looked up from germline, CDR1 is SGHTA and CDR2 is FQGTGA. CDR3: CASSLTRDPGELFF. The CDR3 DNA sequence: TGTGCCAGCAGCCTTACCAGGGATCCCGGGGAGCTGTTTTTT. Full variable domain (rest looked up from reference TRBV7-3 and TRBJ2-2): GAGVSQTPSNKVTEKGKYVELRCDPISGHTALYWYRQSLGQGPEFLIYFQGTGAADDSGLPNDRFFAVRPEGSVSTLKIQRTERGDSAVYLCASSLTRDPGELFFGEGSRLTVL.

The chain carries TRBV25-1 and TRBJ1-2, with D uncertain. V was clipped by 4 bases and J by 2 bases, with 8 bases between them. Germline V lookup: CDR1 MGHDK, CDR2 SYGVNS. The CDR3 runs 13 residues. This CDR3 reads CASSVGLNYGYTF. The CDR3 nucleotides are TGTGCCAGCAGTGTCGGGTTAAACTATGGCTACACCTTC.

This chain uses TRBV5-4 with TRBJ1-6; D gene unclear. CDR1 and CDR2 from the germline V gene are SGHNT and YYREEE (reference sequence). The CDR3 consists of 12 residues. The V end lost 5 bases, the J end lost 10 bases, and 10 bases lay between the germline ends. The CDR3 sequence: CASRASGSPLHF. CDR3 sequence (DNA): TGTGCCAGCAGAGCTTCGGGATCACCCCTCCACTTT.

The rearrangement links TRBV7-9 to TRBJ2-2; D may be TRBD1 or TRBD2 (5 bases each). V lost 8 bases to trimming and J lost 6 bases, with 16 bases between them. Germline CDR1 is SEHNR and CDR2 is FQNEAQ (reference sequence). The CDR3 consists of 14 residues. CDR3 bases: TGTGCCAGCGTAACCTTTGGGGGAGCCGGGGAGCTGTTTTTT. Translation gives CASVTFGGAGELFF.

This clone was seen only a few times. This rearrangement joins TRBV5-8 to TRBJ1-2; D possibly corresponds to TRBD1 (5 bases). The CDR3 sequence is 12 residues long. V was trimmed by 0 bases and J by 8 bases, leaving 8 bases between them. CDR1 is SGHTS, CDR2 YDEGEE, per germline. The CDR3 here is CASSLERGGYTF. For the CDR3, the DNA is TGTGCCAGCAGCTTGGAAAGGGGCGGCTACACCTTC. The full variable domain, rest sourced from reference TRBV5-8 and TRBJ1-2, is EAGVTQSPTHLIKTRGQQATLRCSPISGHTSVYWYQQALGLGLQFLLWYDEGEERNRGNFPPRFSGRQFPNYSSELNVNALELEDSALYLCASSLERGGYTFGSGTRLTVV.

V gene TRBV19 combines with J gene TRBJ1-1; 11 nucleotides match TRBD1. Germline V gives CDR1 LNHDA, CDR2 SQIVND (reference sequence). V shed 7 bases, J shed 8 bases, and the junction held 6 bases outside the gene matches. The CDR3 is 13 residues long. The CDR3: CASTRTGGIEAFF. DNA for the CDR3: TGTGCCAGTACCCGGACAGGGGGCATAGAAGCTTTCTTT.

This sequence joins TRBV3-1 (or the pseudogene TRBV3-2) and TRBJ2-3, with 8 bases that match TRBD1. V lost 0 bases to trimming and J lost 4 bases; unmatched junction nucleotides: 6. Germline assignment: CDR1 LGHDT and CDR2 YNNKEL (reference sequence). The CDR3 is 16 residues long. CDR3 loop: CASSQDRQGAADTQYF. CDR3 nucleotides: TGTGCCAGCAGCCAAGATCGGCAGGGGGCCGCAGATACGCAGTATTTT.

V is TRBV4-3 and J is TRBJ2-3; 10 bases fit TRBD2. Germline values: CDR1 LGHNA, CDR2 YSLEER. The J segment lost 7 bases and the V segment lost 1 base, leaving 5 bases of the junction unmatched. The CDR3 consists of 15 residues. CDR3 sequence (DNA): TGCGCCAGCAGCCAAGGTCTAGCGGGGGACTATACGCAGTATTTT. Residues: CASSQGLAGDYTQYF.

V and J are TRBV30 and TRBJ1-5, with D possibly matching TRBD1 (6 bases). The germline V gene has CDR1 GTSNPN and CDR2 SVGIG (reference sequence). Trimming cost V 1 base and J 5 bases, with 9 bases left between them. The CDR3 sequence is 13 residues long. The CDR3 is CAWSARGYQPQHF. The CDR3 DNA is TGTGCCTGGAGTGCAAGGGGGTATCAGCCCCAGCATTTT.

This clone was recorded once. The rearrangement uses TRBV12-5 and TRBJ1-1; unclear D gene. The V gene lost 6 bases and the J gene lost 5 bases, with 16 bases spanning the gap. CDR3 length: 14 residues. Germline CDR1 LGHNT, CDR2 FRNRAP. The CDR3 sequence is CASGLSVSGTEAFF. The CDR3 nucleotides are TGTGCTAGTGGACTGTCGGTAAGTGGGACTGAAGCTTTCTTT.

The chain joins TRBV12-5 to TRBJ1-1, with D possibly matching TRBD1 (6 bases). The CDR3 consists of 12 residues. Per the germline V gene, CDR1 is LGHNT and CDR2 is FRNRAP. V lost 5 bases and J 10 bases, leaving 14 bases between the germline ends. The CDR3 sequence: CASGPGRGGAFF. In nucleotides, the CDR3 is TGTGCTAGTGGTCCGGGGAGAGGGGGAGCTTTCTTT.

The V and J genes are TRBV28 and TRBJ1-2; 9 positions match TRBD1. The germline CDR1 and CDR2 sequences are MDHEN and SYDVKM. The V and J ends lost 6 bases and 5 bases, in that order; junction bases with no gene match: 7. There are 14 residues in the CDR3. The CDR3 sequence is CASRVPDRGYGYTF. CDR3 coding DNA: TGTGCCAGCAGAGTTCCAGACAGGGGGTATGGCTACACCTTC.

This chain joins TRBV25-1 and TRBJ2-6, with a possible D match to TRBD2 (6 bases). From germline, CDR1 is MGHDK and CDR2 SYGVNS. The CDR3 length is 13 residues. The CDR3 region has the DNA TGTGCTACCGGAGGGGCCGGGGCCAACGTCCTGACTTTC. This translates into CATGGAGANVLTF.